This entry describes one T cell receptor beta chain. Some clones are missing from TCRdb's copy, which holds only in-frame ones; the method was immunoSEQ multiplex PCR. The sample lists 200,000 to 300,000 clones; 85% to 90% were seen once. The record originates from a study of blood T cell repertoires in COVID-19. The CDR3 runs 14 residues. V was clipped by 1 base and J by 4 bases; unmatched bases: 1. Germline CDR1 reads SGHRS; CDR2 reads YFSETQ. The sequencing input was peripheral blood. The source is a middle-aged woman who had recovered from COVID-19. The genes are TRBV5-1 and TRBJ2-1; 8 bases match TRBD1. CDR3 sequence reads: CASSLYRGYNEQFF. As DNA, the CDR3 is TGCGCCAGCAGCTTGTACAGGGGGTACAATGAGCAGTTCTTC.